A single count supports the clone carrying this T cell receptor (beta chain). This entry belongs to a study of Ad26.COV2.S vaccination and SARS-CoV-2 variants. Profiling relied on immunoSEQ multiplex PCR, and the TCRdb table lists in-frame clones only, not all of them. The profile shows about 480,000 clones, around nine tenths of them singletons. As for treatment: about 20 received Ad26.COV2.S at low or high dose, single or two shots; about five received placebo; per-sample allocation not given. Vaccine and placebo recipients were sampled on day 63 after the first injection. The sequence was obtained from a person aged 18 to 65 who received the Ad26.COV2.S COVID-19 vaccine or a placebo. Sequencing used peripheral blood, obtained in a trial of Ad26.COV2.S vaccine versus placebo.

The chain's CDR3 is CASSPGQLFSGNTIYF. DNA of the CDR3: TGTGCCAGCAGCCCAGGTCAACTGTTCTCTGGAAACACCATATATTTT. This chain uses TRBV7-2 with TRBJ1-3; D is uncertain. This CDR3 is built from 16 residues. V gave up 5 bases and J gave up 0 bases, with 14 bases separating them. Germline loops: CDR1 SGHTA, CDR2 FQGNSA.